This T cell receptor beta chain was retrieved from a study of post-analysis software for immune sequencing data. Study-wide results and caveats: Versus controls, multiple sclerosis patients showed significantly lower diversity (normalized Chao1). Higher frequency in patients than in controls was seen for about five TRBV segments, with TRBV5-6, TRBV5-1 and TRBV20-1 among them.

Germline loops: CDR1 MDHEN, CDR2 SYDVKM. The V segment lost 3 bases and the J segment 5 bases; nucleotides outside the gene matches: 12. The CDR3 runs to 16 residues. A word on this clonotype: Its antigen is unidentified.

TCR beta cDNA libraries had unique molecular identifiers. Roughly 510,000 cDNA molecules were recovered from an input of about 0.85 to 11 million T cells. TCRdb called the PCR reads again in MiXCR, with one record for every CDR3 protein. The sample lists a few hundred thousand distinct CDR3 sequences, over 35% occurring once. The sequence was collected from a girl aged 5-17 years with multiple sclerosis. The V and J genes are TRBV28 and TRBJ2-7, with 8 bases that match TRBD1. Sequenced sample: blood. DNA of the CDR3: TGTGCCAGCAGTTTCTACAAGACAGGGGTTGGCAACGAGCAGTACTTC. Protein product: CASSFYKTGVGNEQYF.